This is a list of T cell receptor beta chains from one sample in a study of blood T cells in healthy people across ages. TCRdb reprocessed the 5' RACE reads via MiXCR and lists one record per CDR3 protein. This sample has under 2,000,000 distinct CDR3 sequences, with 49% found just once. The specimen sequenced was blood. These receptors originate from a woman between 40 and 50 years old in good health. The CDR3 runs from the conserved cysteine through the conserved F or W. D genes are given only for firm matches. Some rows mark clone size as missing; the rest say once, few, many or name a class of expanded clone.

J gene: TRBJ2-1; V gene: TRBV20-1; D gene: TRBD1; clone size: .; CDR3 DNA: TGCAGTGCTAGAGCGAAATCGCTGGGGACAGGGGTAAATGAGCAGTTCTTC; CDR3 protein: CSARAKSLGTGVNEQFF
J gene: TRBJ2-1; V gene: TRBV12-3/TRBV12-4; D gene: TRBD2; clone size: .; CDR3 DNA: TGTGCCAGCAGTTCCTCCAGCGGGGGGTGGGGTGAGCAGTTCTTC; CDR3 protein: CASSSSSGGWGEQFF
J gene: TRBJ2-7; V gene: TRBV11-2; D gene: .; clone size: .; CDR3 DNA: TGTGCCAGCAGCTTAACGAACGAGCGGTACTTC; CDR3 protein: CASSLTNERYF
J gene: TRBJ2-5; V gene: TRBV4-3; D gene: TRBD2; clone size: few; CDR3 DNA: TGTGCCAGCAGCCAAGATCCAGCGGGGGAAGAGACCCAGTACTTC; CDR3 protein: CASSQDPAGEETQYF
J gene: TRBJ2-5; V gene: TRBV9; D gene: TRBD2; clone size: .; CDR3 DNA: TGTGCCAGCAGCGTAGCTTTCGGCGGGGGGGCCGAGAATGAGCAGTACTTC; CDR3 protein: CASSVAFGGGAENEQYF
J gene: TRBJ2-3; V gene: TRBV12-3/TRBV12-4; D gene: .; clone size: .; CDR3 DNA: TGTGCCAGCACCAGCCTCAGCACAGATACGCAGTATTTT; CDR3 protein: CASTSLSTDTQYF
J gene: TRBJ2-5; V gene: TRBV10-3; D gene: TRBD1; clone size: .; CDR3 DNA: TGTACCATCAGTGAACCGGACAGGGGGCTTAGAGAGCAGTACTTC; CDR3 protein: CTISEPDRGLREQYF
J gene: TRBJ2-1; V gene: TRBV24-1; D gene: TRBD2; clone size: .; CDR3 DNA: TGTGCCACCAGTGACCCTCTCCTAGCGGGGGGGCCTGATGAGCAGTTCTTC; CDR3 protein: CATSDPLLAGGPDEQFF
J gene: TRBJ2-2; V gene: TRBV6-4; D gene: .; clone size: .; CDR3 DNA: TGTGCCAGCAGTGGGACAGACACCGGGGAGCTGTTTTTT; CDR3 protein: CASSGTDTGELFF
J gene: TRBJ1-2; V gene: TRBV11-2; D gene: .; clone size: few; CDR3 DNA: TGTGCCAGCAGCTCCTTTGGGGGTCGGGGCTACACCTTC; CDR3 protein: CASSSFGGRGYTF
J gene: TRBJ2-1; V gene: TRBV4-1; D gene: .; clone size: .; CDR3 DNA: TGCGCCAGCAGCCAAGGCTTCTCCACGGGAGACAATGAGCAGTTCTTC; CDR3 protein: CASSQGFSTGDNEQFF
J gene: TRBJ2-7; V gene: TRBV6-5; D gene: TRBD1; clone size: few; CDR3 DNA: TGTGCCAGCCGAGGGGCGGACAGGGACTACGAGCAGTACTTC; CDR3 protein: CASRGADRDYEQYF
J gene: TRBJ2-5; V gene: TRBV5-5; D gene: .; clone size: .; CDR3 DNA: TGTGCCAGCAGCATAGACCGACAAGAGACCCAGTACTTC; CDR3 protein: CASSIDRQETQYF
J gene: TRBJ2-3; V gene: TRBV9; D gene: TRBD1; clone size: .; CDR3 DNA: TGTGCCAGCAGCGGAAGACAGGGATCCGGCACAGATACGCGGTATTTT; CDR3 protein: CASSGRQGSGTDTRYF
J gene: TRBJ2-7; V gene: TRBV21-1; D gene: .; clone size: few; CDR3 DNA: TGTGCCAGCAGCAAACACGGGGAAACGTATGAAAACTCCTACGAGCAGTACTTC; CDR3 protein: CASSKHGETYENSYEQYF
J gene: TRBJ1-2; V gene: TRBV7-2; D gene: .; clone size: .; CDR3 DNA: TGTGCCAGCAGCTTAGCGGGGGGCGCGCTTAGTGGCTACACCTTC; CDR3 protein: CASSLAGGALSGYTF
J gene: TRBJ2-3; V gene: TRBV7-2; D gene: TRBD2; clone size: few; CDR3 DNA: TGTGCCAGCAGCATATCGCAGCGGGGGGGTCTCACAGATACGCAGTATTTT; CDR3 protein: CASSISQRGGLTDTQYF
J gene: TRBJ1-1; V gene: TRBV21-1; D gene: .; clone size: .; CDR3 DNA: TGTGCCAGCAGCAAAGGAGGGTTATATTTTTGGGGAATGAACACTGAAGCTTTCTTT; CDR3 protein: CASSKGGLYFWGMNTEAFF